The entry below gives a single T cell receptor (beta chain) sequence along with its context. This entry is derived from a study of response to subunit inactivated influenza vaccine. Germline CDR1 reads SGHDN; CDR2 reads FVKESK. The CDR3 extends over 15 amino acids. The V and J ends lost 4 bases and 4 bases, in that order; junction bases with no gene match: 7. TCRdb passed the RT-PCR reads through MiXCR, listing each CDR3 protein once. The table shows about 540,000 distinct CDR3 sequences, with approximately 22% occurring only once. The same sample was also used in a study of T cells expressing NK-cell markers. That study reports: It was by 5'RACE template switching with UMIs that TCR beta cDNA was made.

Sequenced here: CD4+ T cells sorted from PBMCs, sampled about 12 days after vaccination. V gene TRBV14 combines with J gene TRBJ2-5; 9 bases agree with TRBD1. The source of this sequence is a man aged 45-65 years who received an inactivated influenza vaccine. In DNA form, the CDR3 reads TGTGCCAGCAGCCGAAACAGGGGGCGTAGAGAGACCCAGTACTTC. Its translation is CASSRNRGRRETQYF.